This entry describes one T cell receptor (beta chain). Its target is not known. The junction had 8 bases not matched to a gene; V was cut back by 4 bases and J by 7 bases. Germline loops: CDR1 SGHVT, CDR2 SQSDAQ. The CDR3 consists of 14 residues. The data were taken from a study of T cell repertoires in cytomegalovirus infection. Study conclusions and caveats: Summed public TCR beta family frequency identified CMV carriers bearing the relevant HLA.

TCRdb ran MiXCR on the reads and lists one entry per CDR3 protein. The sample yields about 130,000 distinct CDR3 sequences, roughly a quarter seen once. Sequencing was done on a sample of PBMCs, sequenced either directly or after in vitro stimulation (not recorded which). The rearrangement joins TRBV7-4 to TRBJ2-7; TRBD2 agrees at 9 bases. The source of this sequence is a human donor in good health (CMV status not recorded). Some clones in this sample may be carry-over from other donors' samples. The CDR3 coding sequence is TGTGCCAGCAGCTCGACTAGCGGTGGAGGGGAGCAGTACGTC. Amino acid sequence: CASSSTSGGGEQYV.